The 30 T cell receptor beta chains presented below share a single source sample, sequenced in a study of patients and donors after allogeneic stem cell transplantation. MiXCR was run by TCRdb on the RT-PCR reads, yielding one entry per CDR3 protein. The sample lists over 400,000 distinct CDR3 sequences; more than 15% were seen once. The sequenced sample consisted of blood, either unsorted or a sorted T cell fraction (not recorded which). All receptors come from a human donor who was either an allogeneic HSCT recipient or a stem cell or donor lymphocyte infusion donor (not recorded which). It is not recorded whose cells these are; they may come from a transplant donor.

This chain joins TRBV5-6 and TRBJ2-3, with D possibly called TRBD1 or TRBD2 (6 bases each). The CDR3 loop spans 16 amino acids. V was trimmed by 2 bases and J by 5 bases, leaving 18 bases between them. The germline V gene encodes CDR1 SGHDT and CDR2 YYEEEE. The CDR3 DNA follows: TGTGCCAGCAGCTTACGCGGGACACCCCTCCGAGATACGCAGTATTTT. Translating gives CASSLRGTPLRDTQYF.

This clonotype was seen only a few times. The chain combines TRBV18 with TRBJ2-6; D unclear. The CDR3 extends over 17 amino acids. The V end was cut by 6 bases, the J end by 2 bases, with 17 bases between. The germline V gene has CDR1 KGHSH and CDR2 LQKENI. The CDR3 DNA reads TGTGCCAGCTCCCCTCAGGTGGCACAAGCTGGGGCCAACGTCCTGACTTTC. It encodes CASSPQVAQAGANVLTF.

The chain carries TRBV10-3 and TRBJ2-1, with D uncertain. Germline values: CDR1 ENHRY, CDR2 SYGVKD. CDR3 length: 14 amino acids. V lost 8 bases to trimming and J lost 0 bases, with 11 bases between them. CDR3 nucleotide sequence: TGTGCCATCGGGAAGGCGAGCTCCTACAATGAGCAGTTCTTC. The encoded protein is CAIGKASSYNEQFF.

V gene TRBV2 combines with J gene TRBJ1-2, with TRBD1 matching 7 bases. CDR1 is SNHLY, CDR2 FYNNEI, per germline. J lost 5 bases, V lost 5 bases, and 8 bases had no gene match. The CDR3 is 14 residues long. CDR3 in DNA: TGTGCCAGCAGTTATAACAGGGGCTTGTATGGCTACACCTTC. This codes for CASSYNRGLYGYTF.

The V call is TRBV20-1, the J call TRBJ1-5; D is undetermined. The CDR3 covers 10 residues. V was shortened by 4 bases and J by 10 bases, with 8 bases between the two germline ends. Per germline, CDR1 DFQATT and CDR2 SNEGSKA (reference sequence). CDR3 DNA: TGCAGTGCTATGGCAGGCCCCCAGCATTTT. This gives the protein CSAMAGPQHF.

For the CDR3, the DNA is TGTGCCAGCAGGCCGGACAGCCCTCCCTACGAGCAGTACTTC. This codes for CASRPDSPPYEQYF. This chain links TRBV12-3 or TRBV12-4 with TRBJ2-7; a possible D gene is TRBD1 (6 bases). V was shortened by 6 bases and J by 2 bases, with 14 bases between the two germline ends. CDR3 length equals 14 residues.

The gene calls are TRBV6-1 and TRBJ2-3; D is possibly TRBD2 (5 bases). This CDR3 comprises 14 residues. Trimming removed 6 bases from V and 0 bases from J, with 10 bases in between. Germline CDR1 and CDR2: MNHNS and SASEGT. CDR3 nucleotide sequence: TGTGCCAGCAGGGCGGGCTTAAGCACAGATACGCAGTATTTT. It yields the protein CASRAGLSTDTQYF.

V gene TRBV6-2 or TRBV6-3 combines with J gene TRBJ2-3, with 9 bases matching TRBD1. The CDR3 totals 19 residues. The V gene end was trimmed by 5 bases and the J gene end by 3 bases; junction bases not matched to a gene: 18. Germline assignment: CDR1 MNHEY and CDR2 SVGEGT. In DNA form, the CDR3 reads TGTGCCAGCAGTCCCGGCTGGCCCAACCGGGACAGGGCAACAGATACGCAGTATTTT. Its translation: CASSPGWPNRDRATDTQYF.

This clonotype showed up just a few times. The V call is TRBV5-1, the J call TRBJ1-1, with a tentative D call TRBD1 (6 bases). With 4 bases removed from V and 1 base from J, the gap between germline ends came to 14 bases. The CDR3 covers 15 residues. Germline lookup yields CDR1 SGHRS and CDR2 YFSETQ. This CDR3 is CASSPQGRANTEAFF. The CDR3 DNA is TGCGCCAGCAGCCCCCAGGGGAGGGCGAACACTGAAGCTTTCTTT.

The V call is TRBV3-1, the J call TRBJ2-1, with D uncertain. The CDR3 extends over 11 amino acids. The ends were cut back, 2 bases at V and 10 bases at J, with 6 bases in the middle. The germline V gene encodes CDR1 LGHDT and CDR2 YNNKEL (reference sequence). In DNA form, the CDR3 reads TGTGCCAGCAGCCAAACTTCCGAGCAGTTCTTC. Translated, it gives CASSQTSEQFF.

The chain couples TRBV9 to TRBJ2-3, with TRBD2 matching 9 bases. The CDR3 runs to 16 residues. Per the germline V gene, CDR1 is SGDLS and CDR2 is YYNGEE. V shed 1 base, J shed 5 bases, and the junction held 8 bases outside the gene matches. CDR3 in amino acids: CASSVTREGLGDTQYF. The CDR3 DNA sequence: TGTGCCAGCAGCGTAACGCGGGAGGGCCTGGGAGATACGCAGTATTTT. Combining the CDR3 with reference TRBV9 and TRBJ2-3 gives the whole variable domain DSGVTQTPKHLITATGQRVTLRCSPRSGDLSVYWYQQSLDQGLQFLIQYYNGEERAKGNILERFSAQQFPDLHSELNLSSLELGDSALYFCASSVTREGLGDTQYFGPGTRLTVL.

In its sample, this clonotype was seen many times. This chain joins TRBV3-1 and TRBJ2-3; no firm D call. The length of the CDR3 is 15 residues. Trimming removed 0 bases at V and 4 bases at J, with 11 bases between. The V gene's germline CDR1 is LGHDT and CDR2 YNNKEL (reference sequence). The CDR3 is CASSQDPLGPDTQYF. Written as DNA, the CDR3 is TGTGCCAGCAGCCAAGACCCTCTTGGACCAGATACGCAGTATTTT.

The chain uses TRBV29-1 and TRBJ2-7; possibly TRBD1 or TRBD2 for D (5 bases each). Trimming shortened V by 4 bases and J by 2 bases, and 9 bases separated the two germline ends. The CDR3 has 12 amino acids. Germline-derived CDR1 and CDR2 are SQVTM and ANQGSEA. The chain's CDR3 is CSVVGATYEQYF. The CDR3 DNA sequence: TGCAGCGTTGTCGGGGCTACCTACGAGCAGTACTTC.

This clonotype was found a few times. The chain couples TRBV19 to TRBJ2-2; D is unclear. V was shortened by 10 bases and J by 2 bases, with 17 bases between the two germline ends. Germline CDR1 and CDR2: LNHDA and SQIVND (reference sequence). The CDR3 length is 15 residues. Written as DNA, the CDR3 is TGTGCCACTACCAGTAACAGCCTTAACACCGGGGAGCTGTTTTTT. This encodes CATTSNSLNTGELFF.

This clonotype turned up a few times. The V and J genes are TRBV6-1 and TRBJ1-4; D might be TRBD1 (5 bases). Germline CDR1 and CDR2: MNHNS and SASEGT. The CDR3 is 16 residues long. Trimming took 6 bases from V and 1 from J, leaving 15 bases between them. For the CDR3, the DNA is TGTGCCAGCAGCCGAGGACAAACAGGAACTAATGAAAAACTGTTTTTT. This codes for CASSRGQTGTNEKLFF.

Only a few counts were recorded for this clonotype. The V and J genes are TRBV5-5 and TRBJ2-7; D is unclear. Trimming cost V 5 bases and J 0 bases, with 18 bases left between them. In germline, CDR1 is SGHKS, CDR2 YYEKEE (reference sequence). The CDR3 is made up of 16 amino acids. CDR3 nucleotides: TGTGCCAGCAGTTTAGTGCCCCTCGCACACTCCTACGAGCAGTACTTC. Its translation: CASSLVPLAHSYEQYF.

V usage is TRBV4-3 and J usage is TRBJ2-1; 10 bases line up with TRBD2. The CDR3 totals 16 residues. Germline trimming cut 4 bases from V and 4 bases from J; bases unmatched to any gene: 7. The germline gives CDR1 LGHNA, CDR2 YSLEER. For the CDR3, the DNA is TGCGCCAGCAGCCGATCGGCTAGCGGGGGTTACAATGAGCAGTTCTTC. Amino acids: CASSRSASGGYNEQFF.

J is TRBJ1-3 and V is TRBV11-2, with D tentatively TRBD1 (6 bases). Trimming took off 6 bases at V and 2 bases at J, with 11 bases between the two ends. The CDR3 length is 14 residues. The germline gives CDR1 SGHAT, CDR2 FQNNGV. The CDR3 spells CASRLGQPGNTIYF. The CDR3 region has the DNA TGTGCCAGCAGACTCGGACAGCCTGGAAACACCATATATTTT.

In this sample, this clonotype turned up a few times. This sequence joins TRBV27 and TRBJ1-2; D perhaps matches TRBD1 (5 bases). V was clipped by 4 bases and J by 4 bases, with 19 bases between them. This CDR3 spans 16 amino acids. Germline CDR1 reads MNHEY; CDR2 reads SMNVEV (reference sequence). As DNA, the CDR3 is TGTGCCAGCAGTTCTACACGGGGCGTGGGATTCTATGGCTACACCTTC. Its protein is CASSSTRGVGFYGYTF.

The sample holds a few counts of this clonotype. The rearrangement links TRBV29-1 to TRBJ2-7; the D gene is possibly TRBD1 (6 bases). From germline, CDR1 is SQVTM and CDR2 ANQGSEA. The CDR3 sequence is 14 residues long. The V end lost 3 bases, the J end lost 5 bases, and 17 bases lay between the germline ends. The CDR3 sequence: CSVEERGGGDEQYF. The CDR3 nucleotides read TGCAGCGTTGAGGAGAGAGGGGGTGGAGACGAGCAGTACTTC.

This clonotype was seen repeatedly, ten times or more. The chain links TRBV5-1 to TRBJ2-2; D tentatively reads TRBD1 or TRBD2 (5 bases each). Germline lookup yields CDR1 SGHRS and CDR2 YFSETQ. The germline V and J ends were trimmed by 3 bases and 3 bases, with 12 bases remaining between them. The CDR3 extends over 15 amino acids. This CDR3 is CASSSPGPDTGELFF. Written as DNA, the CDR3 is TGCGCCAGCAGCTCGCCGGGACCTGACACCGGGGAGCTGTTTTTT.

This clonotype came up a few times. The chain employs TRBV6-1 and TRBJ1-2, with 7 bases fitting TRBD1. The V gene end was trimmed by 1 base and the J gene end by 5 bases; junction bases not matched to a gene: 4. There are 14 residues in the CDR3. The germline gives CDR1 MNHNS, CDR2 SASEGT. Here the CDR3 reads CASSEGSRGYGYTF. For the CDR3, the DNA is TGTGCCAGCAGTGAAGGTTCCAGGGGGTATGGCTACACCTTC.

This clonotype was detected a few times. This chain joins TRBV18 and TRBJ1-2, with a possible D match to TRBD1 (6 bases). The V gene lost 3 bases and the J gene lost 4 bases, with 21 bases spanning the gap. The germline V gene has CDR1 KGHSH and CDR2 LQKENI. The CDR3 runs 17 residues. The CDR3 loop reads CASSPGGHLQGIYGYTF. CDR3 nucleotides: TGTGCCAGCTCACCGGGGGGACACCTCCAGGGAATCTATGGCTACACCTTC.

The CDR3 DNA is TGTGCCAGCAGCGTAAGTGGGGGGACTAGCTACGAGCAGTACTTC. Its translation: CASSVSGGTSYEQYF. This chain joins TRBV9 and TRBJ2-7; 8 bases fit TRBD2. The germline gives CDR1 SGDLS, CDR2 YYNGEE. J was trimmed by 3 bases and V by 1 base; bases with no gene match: 6. This CDR3 has 15 amino acids.

The V call is TRBV11-3, the J call TRBJ2-1; tentatively, D is TRBD1 or TRBD2 (7 bases each). This CDR3 is 16 amino acids long. With 3 bases removed from V and 4 bases from J, the gap between germline ends came to 16 bases. Germline-derived CDR1 and CDR2 are SGHNT and YENEEA. CDR3 in amino acids: CASSLRGQGGYNEQFF. The CDR3 region has the DNA TGTGCCAGCAGCTTGAGGGGGCAGGGGGGGTACAATGAGCAGTTCTTC.

The sample holds a few counts of this clonotype. This chain joins TRBV18 and TRBJ1-5; 7 bases fit TRBD1. CDR3 length equals 15 residues. Germline CDR1 is KGHSH and CDR2 is LQKENI. The V and J ends lost 5 bases and 7 bases, in that order; junction bases with no gene match: 11. CDR3 in amino acids: CASSATGAGEQPQHF. CDR3 bases: TGTGCCAGCTCAGCTACAGGGGCGGGTGAGCAGCCCCAGCATTTT.

CDR3 nucleotides: TGCAGTGCTAGAGATAGCGGGGGGTTGAACACTGAAGCTTTCTTT. This translates into CSARDSGGLNTEAFF. V gene TRBV20-1 combines with J gene TRBJ1-1; D may be TRBD1 (5 bases). V dropped 0 bases and J dropped 0 bases, with 11 bases sitting between them. The CDR3 has 15 residues. Looked up from germline, CDR1 is DFQATT and CDR2 is SNEGSKA (reference sequence).

This clonotype came up a few times. The rearrangement links TRBV3-1 to TRBJ2-3, with D maybe TRBD2 (5 bases). The CDR3 loop spans 16 amino acids. CDR1 is LGHDT, CDR2 YNNKEL, per germline (reference sequence). Deletions cut 2 bases from V and 5 bases from J, with 17 bases between. CDR3 protein: CASSQKRLRVGDTQYF. For the CDR3, the DNA is TGTGCCAGCAGCCAAAAGCGACTGAGGGTGGGAGATACGCAGTATTTT.

The chain combines TRBV5-1 with TRBJ2-3; D call uncertain. V lost 0 bases to trimming and J lost 7 bases, with 9 bases between them. This CDR3 comprises 13 residues. CDR1 SGHRS and CDR2 YFSETQ come from the germline V gene. The DNA of the CDR3 is TGCGCCAGCAGCTTGGCGGTCGGAAATACGCAGTATTTT. This sequence encodes CASSLAVGNTQYF.

The rearrangement links TRBV18 to TRBJ1-1, with D possibly being TRBD1 (5 bases). This CDR3 spans 15 amino acids. V was cut by 3 bases and J by 5 bases, with 16 bases left in between. The V gene's germline CDR1 is KGHSH and CDR2 LQKENI. DNA for the CDR3: TGTGCCAGCTCACCCGTGACAAGGGGTGGTACTGAAGCTTTCTTT. Its translation is CASSPVTRGGTEAFF.